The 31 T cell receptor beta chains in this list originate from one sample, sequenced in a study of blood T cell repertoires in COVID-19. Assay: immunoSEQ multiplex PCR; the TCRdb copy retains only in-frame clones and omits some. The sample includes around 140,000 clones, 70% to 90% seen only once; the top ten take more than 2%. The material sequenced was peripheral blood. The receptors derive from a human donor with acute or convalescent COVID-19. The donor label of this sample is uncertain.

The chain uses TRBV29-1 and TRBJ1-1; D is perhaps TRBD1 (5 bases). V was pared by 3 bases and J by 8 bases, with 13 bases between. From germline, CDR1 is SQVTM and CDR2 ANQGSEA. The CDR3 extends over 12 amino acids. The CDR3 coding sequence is TGCAGCGTTGATAGGGACTGGAGCGAAGCTTTCTTT. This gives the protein CSVDRDWSEAFF.

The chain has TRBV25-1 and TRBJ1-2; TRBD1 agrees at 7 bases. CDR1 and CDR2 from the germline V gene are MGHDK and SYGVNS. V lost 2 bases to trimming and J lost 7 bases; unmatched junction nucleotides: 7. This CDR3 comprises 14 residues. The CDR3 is CASSELGGEAGYTF. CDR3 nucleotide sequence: TGTGCCAGCAGTGAACTAGGGGGCGAGGCTGGCTACACCTTC.

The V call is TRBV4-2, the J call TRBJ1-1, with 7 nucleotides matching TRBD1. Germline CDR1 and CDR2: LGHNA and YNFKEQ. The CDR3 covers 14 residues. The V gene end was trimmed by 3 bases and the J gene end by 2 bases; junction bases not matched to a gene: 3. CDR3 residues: CASSQGTANTEAFF. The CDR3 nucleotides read TGTGCCAGCAGCCAGGGGACAGCTAACACTGAAGCTTTCTTT.

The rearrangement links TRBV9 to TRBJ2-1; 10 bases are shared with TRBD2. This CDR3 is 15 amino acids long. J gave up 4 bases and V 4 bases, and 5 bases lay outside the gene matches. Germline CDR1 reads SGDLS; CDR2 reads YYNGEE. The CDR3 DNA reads TGTGCCAGCAGCCTCAGCGGGAGGGCATACAATGAGCAGTTCTTC. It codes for CASSLSGRAYNEQFF.

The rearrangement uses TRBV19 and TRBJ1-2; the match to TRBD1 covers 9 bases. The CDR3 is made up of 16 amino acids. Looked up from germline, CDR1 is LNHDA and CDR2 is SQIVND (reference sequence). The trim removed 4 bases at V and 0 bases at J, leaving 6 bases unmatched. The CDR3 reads CASSRTGDQANYGYTF. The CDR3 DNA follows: TGTGCCAGTAGTAGGACAGGGGACCAAGCTAACTATGGCTACACCTTC. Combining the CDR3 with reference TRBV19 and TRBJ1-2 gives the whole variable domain DGGITQSPKYLFRKEGQNVTLSCEQNLNHDAMYWYRQDPGQGLRLIYYSQIVNDFQKGDIAEGYSVSREKKESFPLTVTSAQKNPTAFYLCASSRTGDQANYGYTFGSGTRLTVV.

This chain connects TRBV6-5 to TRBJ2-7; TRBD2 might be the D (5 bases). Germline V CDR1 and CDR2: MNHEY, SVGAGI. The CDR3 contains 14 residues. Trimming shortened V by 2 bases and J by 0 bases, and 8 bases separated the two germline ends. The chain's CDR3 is CASSYPGNSYEQYF. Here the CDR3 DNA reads TGTGCCAGCAGTTACCCGGGAAACTCCTACGAGCAGTACTTC.

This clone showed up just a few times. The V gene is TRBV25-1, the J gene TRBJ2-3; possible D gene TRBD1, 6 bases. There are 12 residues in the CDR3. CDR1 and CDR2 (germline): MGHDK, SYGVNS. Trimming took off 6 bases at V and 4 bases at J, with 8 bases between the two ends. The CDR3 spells CASRQGPDTQYF. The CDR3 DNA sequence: TGTGCCAGCAGACAGGGCCCAGATACGCAGTATTTT.

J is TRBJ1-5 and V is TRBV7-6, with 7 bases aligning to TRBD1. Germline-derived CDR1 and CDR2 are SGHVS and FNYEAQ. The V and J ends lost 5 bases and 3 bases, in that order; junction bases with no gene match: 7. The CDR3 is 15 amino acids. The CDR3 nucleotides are TGTGCCAGCAGCACCGGGACAGTGCCCAATCAGCCCCAGCATTTT. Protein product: CASSTGTVPNQPQHF.

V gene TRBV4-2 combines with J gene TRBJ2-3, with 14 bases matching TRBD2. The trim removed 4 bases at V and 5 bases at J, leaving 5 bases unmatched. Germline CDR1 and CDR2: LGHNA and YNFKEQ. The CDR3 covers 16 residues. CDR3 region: CASSLTSGGVIDTQYF. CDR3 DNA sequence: TGTGCCAGCAGCCTGACTAGCGGGGGGGTGATAGATACGCAGTATTTT.

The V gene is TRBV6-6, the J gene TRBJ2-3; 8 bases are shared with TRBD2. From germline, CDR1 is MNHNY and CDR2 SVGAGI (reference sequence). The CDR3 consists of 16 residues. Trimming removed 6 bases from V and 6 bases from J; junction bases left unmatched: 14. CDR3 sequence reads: CASRTGGLGTSDTQYF. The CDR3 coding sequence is TGTGCCAGCAGGACCGGGGGACTAGGTACTTCGGATACGCAGTATTTT.

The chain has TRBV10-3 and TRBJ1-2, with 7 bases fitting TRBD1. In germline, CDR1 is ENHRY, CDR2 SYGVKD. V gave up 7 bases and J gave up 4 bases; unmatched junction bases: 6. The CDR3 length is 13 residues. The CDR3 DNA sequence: TGTGCCATCACCATGGACAGGTTCTATGGCTACACCTTC. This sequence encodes CAITMDRFYGYTF.

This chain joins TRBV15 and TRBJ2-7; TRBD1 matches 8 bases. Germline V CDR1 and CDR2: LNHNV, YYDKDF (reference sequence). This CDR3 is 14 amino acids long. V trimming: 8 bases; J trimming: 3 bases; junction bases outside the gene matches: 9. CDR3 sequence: CATATGTGHYEQYF. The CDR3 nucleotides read TGTGCCACCGCTACCGGGACAGGCCACTACGAGCAGTACTTC.

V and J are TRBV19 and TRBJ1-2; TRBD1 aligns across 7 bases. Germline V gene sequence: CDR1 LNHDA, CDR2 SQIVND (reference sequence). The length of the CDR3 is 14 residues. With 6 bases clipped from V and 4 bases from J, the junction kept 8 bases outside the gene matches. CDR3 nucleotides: TGTGCCAGTAGACCTGGGACAGTAAGCTATGGCTACACCTTC. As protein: CASRPGTVSYGYTF. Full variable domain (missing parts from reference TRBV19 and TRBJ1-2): DGGITQSPKYLFRKEGQNVTLSCEQNLNHDAMYWYRQDPGQGLRLIYYSQIVNDFQKGDIAEGYSVSREKKESFPLTVTSAQKNPTAFYLCASRPGTVSYGYTFGSGTRLTVV.

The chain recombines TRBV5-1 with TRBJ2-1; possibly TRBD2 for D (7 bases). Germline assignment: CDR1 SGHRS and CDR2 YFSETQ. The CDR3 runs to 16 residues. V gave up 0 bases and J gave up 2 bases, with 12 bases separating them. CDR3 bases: TGCGCCAGCAGCTTGGCTACGGGGGGCACCTACAATGAGCAGTTCTTC. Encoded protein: CASSLATGGTYNEQFF.

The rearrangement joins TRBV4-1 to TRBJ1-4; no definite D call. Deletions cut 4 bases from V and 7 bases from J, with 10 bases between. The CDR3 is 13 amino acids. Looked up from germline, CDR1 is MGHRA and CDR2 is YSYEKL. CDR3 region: CASSLTTGEKLFF. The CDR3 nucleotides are TGCGCCAGCAGCCTTACCACCGGTGAAAAACTGTTTTTT.

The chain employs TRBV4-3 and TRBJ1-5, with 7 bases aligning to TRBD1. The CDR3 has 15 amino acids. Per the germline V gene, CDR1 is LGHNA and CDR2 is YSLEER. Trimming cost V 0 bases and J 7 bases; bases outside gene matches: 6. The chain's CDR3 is CASSQDPTGWQPQHF. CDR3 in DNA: TGCGCCAGCAGCCAAGATCCGACAGGGTGGCAGCCCCAGCATTTT.

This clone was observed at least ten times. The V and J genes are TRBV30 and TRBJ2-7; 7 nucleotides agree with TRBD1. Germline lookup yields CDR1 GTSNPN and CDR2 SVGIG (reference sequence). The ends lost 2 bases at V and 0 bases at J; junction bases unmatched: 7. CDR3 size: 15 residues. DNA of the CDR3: TGTGCCTGGAGTCCTCGGGACAGCCGCTCCTACGAGCAGTACTTC. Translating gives CAWSPRDSRSYEQYF.

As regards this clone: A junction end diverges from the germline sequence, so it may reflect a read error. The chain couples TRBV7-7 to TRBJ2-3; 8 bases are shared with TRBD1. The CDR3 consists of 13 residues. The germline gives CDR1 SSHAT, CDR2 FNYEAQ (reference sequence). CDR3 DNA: TGTGCTAGCAGCTCGACAGGGGCGGAAACGCAGTATTTT. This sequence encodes CASSSTGAETQYF.

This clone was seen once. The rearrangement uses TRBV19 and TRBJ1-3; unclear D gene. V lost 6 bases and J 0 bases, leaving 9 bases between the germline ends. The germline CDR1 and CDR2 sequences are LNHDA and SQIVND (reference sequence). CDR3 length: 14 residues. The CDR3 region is CASRPDFSGNTIYF. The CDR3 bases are TGTGCCAGTAGACCGGACTTCTCTGGAAACACCATATATTTT.

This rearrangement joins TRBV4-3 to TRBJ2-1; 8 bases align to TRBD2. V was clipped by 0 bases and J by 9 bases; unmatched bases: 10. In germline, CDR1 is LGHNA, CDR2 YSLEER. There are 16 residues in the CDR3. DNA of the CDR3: TGCGCCAGCAGCCAAGATGAAGCGGGAGTACTCCCTGAGCAGTTCTTC. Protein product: CASSQDEAGVLPEQFF.

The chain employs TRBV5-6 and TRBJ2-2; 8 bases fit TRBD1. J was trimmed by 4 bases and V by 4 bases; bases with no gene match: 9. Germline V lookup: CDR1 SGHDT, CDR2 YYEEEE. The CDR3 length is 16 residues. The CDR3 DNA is TGTGCCAGCAGCAGAACACAGGGGGTAGGCACCGGGGAGCTGTTTTTT. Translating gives CASSRTQGVGTGELFF.

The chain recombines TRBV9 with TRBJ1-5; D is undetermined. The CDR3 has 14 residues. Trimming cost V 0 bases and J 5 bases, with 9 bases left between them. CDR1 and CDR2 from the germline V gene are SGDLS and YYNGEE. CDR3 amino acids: CASSVGPRDQPQHF. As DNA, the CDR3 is TGTGCCAGCAGCGTAGGTCCCCGGGATCAGCCCCAGCATTTT. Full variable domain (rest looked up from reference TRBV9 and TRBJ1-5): DSGVTQTPKHLITATGQRVTLRCSPRSGDLSVYWYQQSLDQGLQFLIQYYNGEERAKGNILERFSAQQFPDLHSELNLSSLELGDSALYFCASSVGPRDQPQHFGDGTRLSIL.

CDR3 sequence: CASSSQGASRQPQHF. The CDR3 nucleotides are TGTGCCAGCAGTTCCCAGGGGGCTTCGAGACAGCCCCAGCATTTT. V usage is TRBV6-2 or TRBV6-3 and J usage is TRBJ1-5; 8 nucleotides line up with TRBD1. This CDR3 is 15 amino acids long. Germline CDR1 MNHEY, CDR2 SVGEGT. V lost 4 bases and J lost 7; bases outside the gene matches: 9.

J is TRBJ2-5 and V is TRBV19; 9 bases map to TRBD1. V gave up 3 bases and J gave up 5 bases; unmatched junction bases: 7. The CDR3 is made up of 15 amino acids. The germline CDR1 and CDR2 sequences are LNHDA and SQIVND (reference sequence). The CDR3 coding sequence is TGTGCCAGTAGTATTTGGGACAGGGAAGGTGAGACCCAGTACTTC. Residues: CASSIWDREGETQYF.

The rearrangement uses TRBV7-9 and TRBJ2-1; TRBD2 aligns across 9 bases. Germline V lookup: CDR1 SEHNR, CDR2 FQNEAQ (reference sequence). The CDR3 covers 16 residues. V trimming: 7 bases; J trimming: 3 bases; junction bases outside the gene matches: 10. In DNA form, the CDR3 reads TGTGCCAGCACCCCAGGTGGGCGGGAGGGCTACAATGAGCAGTTCTTC. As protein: CASTPGGREGYNEQFF. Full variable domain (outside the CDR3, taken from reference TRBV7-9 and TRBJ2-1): DTGVSQNPRHKITKRGQNVTFRCDPISEHNRLYWYRQTLGQGPEFLTYFQNEAQLEKSRLLSDRFSAERPKGSFSTLEIQRTEQGDSAMYLCASTPGGREGYNEQFFGPGTRLTVL.

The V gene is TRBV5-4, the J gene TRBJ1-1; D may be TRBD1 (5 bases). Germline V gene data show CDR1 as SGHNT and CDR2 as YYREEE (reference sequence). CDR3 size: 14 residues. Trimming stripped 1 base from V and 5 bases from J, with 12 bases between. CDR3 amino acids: CASSLFGGGTEAFF. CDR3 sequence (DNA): TGTGCCAGCAGCTTGTTCGGGGGAGGGACTGAAGCTTTCTTT.

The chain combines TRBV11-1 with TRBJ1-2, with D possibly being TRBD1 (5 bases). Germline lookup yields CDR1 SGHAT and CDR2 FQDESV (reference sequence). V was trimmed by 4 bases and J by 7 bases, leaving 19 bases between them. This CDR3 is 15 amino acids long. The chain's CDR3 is CASSSGARHLSGYTF. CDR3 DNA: TGTGCCAGCAGCTCTGGGGCCAGGCACCTTTCTGGCTACACCTTC. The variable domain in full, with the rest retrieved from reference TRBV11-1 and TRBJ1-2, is EAEVAQSPRYKITEKSQAVAFWCDPISGHATLYWYRQILGQGPELLVQFQDESVVDDSQLPKDRFSAERLKGVDSTLKIQPAELGDSAMYLCASSSGARHLSGYTFGSGTRLTVV.

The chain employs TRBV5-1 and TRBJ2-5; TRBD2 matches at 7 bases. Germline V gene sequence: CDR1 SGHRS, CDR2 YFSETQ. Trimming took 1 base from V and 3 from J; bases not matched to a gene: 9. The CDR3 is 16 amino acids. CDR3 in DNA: TGCGCCAGCAGCTTGTCCGCGGGAGCCGGCGAAGAGACCCAGTACTTC. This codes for CASSLSAGAGEETQYF.

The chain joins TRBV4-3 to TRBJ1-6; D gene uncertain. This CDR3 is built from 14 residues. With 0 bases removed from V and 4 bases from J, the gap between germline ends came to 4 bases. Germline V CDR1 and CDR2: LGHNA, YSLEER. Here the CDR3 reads CASSQDGYNSPLHF. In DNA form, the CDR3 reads TGCGCCAGCAGCCAAGACGGGTATAATTCACCCCTCCACTTT.

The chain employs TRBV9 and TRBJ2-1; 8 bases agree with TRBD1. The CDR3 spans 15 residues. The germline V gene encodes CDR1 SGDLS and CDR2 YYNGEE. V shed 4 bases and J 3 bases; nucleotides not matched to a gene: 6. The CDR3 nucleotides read TGTGCCAGCAGCCCCAGGGACAGGTTCTACAATGAGCAGTTCTTC. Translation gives CASSPRDRFYNEQFF.

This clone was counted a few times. In nucleotides, the CDR3 is TGTGCCAGCAGCTTACTGAATCAGCCCCAGCATTTT. This gives the protein CASSLLNQPQHF. This chain links TRBV5-5 with TRBJ1-5; D unclear. Germline V gene lookup returns CDR1 SGHKS and CDR2 YYEKEE (reference sequence). Between the trimmed V and J ends, which lost 2 bases and 4 bases, there was a span of 4 bases. The CDR3 contains 12 residues. The whole variable domain, remainder taken from reference TRBV5-5 and TRBJ1-5, is DAGVTQSPTHLIKTRGQQVTLRCSPISGHKSVSWYQQVLGQGPQFIFQYYEKEERGRGNFPDRFSARQFPNYSSELNVNALLLGDSALYLCASSLLNQPQHFGDGTRLSIL.